What follows is one T cell receptor beta chain and its context. Its antigen is not known. This CDR3 region has 17 residues. The germline CDR1 and CDR2 sequences are SEHNR and FQNEAQ (reference sequence). Deletions cut 2 bases from V and 1 base from J, with 17 bases between. The sample comes from a study of T-cell memory formation after mild COVID-19. Study at large: In these data, TCR clusters were largely donor specific.

Study-wide results and limits: Day 15 to 85 contractors were CD4/CD8 balanced; later expanders leaned CD4+.

One entry per CDR3 protein results from TCRdb running MiXCR on the 5' RACE reads. The profile shows around 320,000 distinct CDR3 sequences, around 30% of them singletons. This sequence joins TRBV7-9 and TRBJ1-1; D not resolved. The sequence was collected from an adult woman who had mild COVID-19 (a few samples of this study predate the infection). Cell type and time point are not known. The specimen was PBMCs or a T cell subset sorted from them (not recorded which). The CDR3 loop is CASSLPPEWSSNTEAFF. The CDR3 bases are TGTGCCAGCAGCTTACCCCCAGAGTGGTCTTCGAACACTGAAGCTTTCTTT.